Listed below are T cell receptor beta chains from one sample, sequenced in a study of regulatory T cells in long-lasting Graves disease. TCRdb reprocessed the multiplex PCR reads with MiXCR, giving one entry per CDR3 protein. The data contain roughly 400,000 distinct CDR3 sequences, less than 25% of them singletons. The sequenced sample was peripheral blood mononuclear cells (PBMCs), obtained when the disease was refractory, from a patient treated with antithyroid drugs. The receptors were gathered from a female donor with Graves disease. CDR3s include the opening cysteine and the closing phenylalanine or tryptophan. A D gene is named only where the DNA matches it firmly. Size is omitted from some rows. Given values are once, few, many or a class for expanded clones.

CDR3	DNA	size	D	V	J
CASSVGPAGQETQYF	TGTGCCAGCAGCGTAGGTCCAGCGGGCCAAGAGACCCAGTACTTC	many	-	TRBV9	TRBJ2-5
CASSPEVRETQYF	TGTGCCAGCAGCCCCGAGGTGCGGGAGACCCAGTACTTC	few	-	TRBV5-4	TRBJ2-5
CASSEKETQYF	TGTGCCAGCAGCGAGAAGGAGACCCAGTACTTC	many	-	TRBV2	TRBJ2-5
CASSHPPANRNSNEQFF	TGTGCCAGCAGTCACCCCCCCGCGAACCGAAACTCCAATGAGCAGTTCTTC	few	-	TRBV6-2/TRBV6-3	TRBJ2-1
CASRRQGRQETQYF	TGTGCCAGCAGACGTCAGGGCCGCCAAGAGACCCAGTACTTC	many	-	TRBV2	TRBJ2-5
CASSYETDGCQETQYF	TGTGCCAGCAGTTACGAGACCGACGGATGCCAAGAGACCCAGTACTTC	-	-	TRBV6-5	TRBJ2-5
CASSLEWDSHQPQHF	TGTGCCAGCAGTTTAGAGTGGGACAGCCATCAGCCCCAGCATTTT	many	TRBD1	TRBV27	TRBJ1-5
CASSLAAGGTEAFF	TGCGCCAGCAGCTTGGCGGCGGGAGGCACTGAAGCTTTCTTT	-	-	TRBV5-1	TRBJ1-1
CASSQIDRGSYEQYF	TGTGCCAGCAGCCAAATCGACAGGGGATCCTACGAGCAGTACTTC	few	TRBD1	TRBV27	TRBJ2-7
CASSQVSGGLSEQYF	TGTGCCAGCAGCCAGGTTAGCGGGGGGCTTTCCGAGCAGTACTTC	few	TRBD2	TRBV3-1	TRBJ2-7